The clone carrying this TCR beta chain showed up just a few times. Antigen specificity is unknown. Clones were read by immunoSEQ multiplex PCR, and TCRdb kept only the in-frame ones, dropping some. Here the sample spans 84,000 or so clones, roughly 87% being singletons. Trimming pared 6 bases from V and 7 bases from J, leaving 4 bases between. CDR3 length: 11 residues. From germline, CDR1 is MDHEN and CDR2 SYDVKM. This entry belongs to a study of graft-versus-host responses after intestinal transplantation. On the study more broadly: Recipients had multivisceral, liver-intestinal, or isolated intestinal transplants.

Findings of the study overall: Researchers found GvH clones in recipient marrow, and some showed up first in ileum or blood.

The rearrangement joins TRBV28 to TRBJ1-6; D uncertain. This TCR was recovered from a human donor who was the organ donor for an intestinal transplant. The input for sequencing was unstimulated CD8+ T cells sorted from spleen or lymph node cells, taken before transplant. CDR3 nucleotides: TGTGCCAGCAGCTCCAATTCACCCCTCCACTTT. Amino acid sequence: CASSSNSPLHF.